The 4 T cell receptor beta chains in this list originate from one sample, sequenced in a study of control samples from healthy donors and cancer patients. TCRdb's table, derived via immunoSEQ multiplex PCR, lists solely in-frame clones and lacks some. The sample carries 75,000 to 80,000 clones, around 90% recorded once. The sample taken for sequencing was PBMCs. These receptors were obtained from a woman aged 50 to 65 with colorectal cancer.

CDR3 protein: CAISDSPDRGKTYEQYV. The CDR3 DNA is TGTGCCATCAGTGATTCACCTGACAGGGGCAAGACCTACGAGCAGTACGTC. The chain recombines TRBV10-3 with TRBJ2-7; 8 bases are a match to TRBD1. Germline CDR1 ENHRY, CDR2 SYGVKD. The CDR3 covers 17 residues. Trimming cost V 3 bases and J 2 bases; bases outside gene matches: 12.

This sequence joins TRBV27 and TRBJ2-5; tentatively, D is TRBD1 (6 bases). V gave up 4 bases and J gave up 6 bases, with 12 bases separating them. The CDR3 sequence is 13 residues long. Looked up from germline, CDR1 is MNHEY and CDR2 is SMNVEV (reference sequence). CDR3: CASSSPDRKTQYF. The CDR3, as DNA: TGTGCCAGCAGTTCCCCGGACAGAAAGACCCAGTACTTC.

V is TRBV7-9 and J is TRBJ2-7; TRBD2 agrees at 9 bases. With 8 bases clipped from V and 4 bases from J, the junction kept 6 bases outside the gene matches. The CDR3 covers 13 residues. The germline CDR1 and CDR2 sequences are SEHNR and FQNEAQ (reference sequence). CDR3 loop: CASQSSGGYEQYV. The CDR3 nucleotides read TGTGCCAGCCAGTCAAGCGGGGGGTACGAGCAGTACGTC.

The genes are TRBV5-6 and TRBJ1-5; a possible D gene is TRBD1 (5 bases). V was cut by 1 base and J by 9 bases, with 14 bases left in between. The CDR3 spans 14 residues. Per the germline V gene, CDR1 is SGHDT and CDR2 is YYEEEE. CDR3 bases: TGTGCCAGCAGCTTGTGGGGGAGGGAGATGCCCCAGCATTTT. Residues: CASSLWGREMPQHF.